This T cell receptor (beta chain) came from a study of neoadjuvant anti-PD-1 for oral cavity cancer. The method was immunoSEQ multiplex PCR; TCRdb's version includes in-frame clones alone and lacks a portion of them. This table holds 11,000 to 15,000 clones, about 70% found once. Germline V gene data show CDR1 as LNHNV and CDR2 as YYDKDF (reference sequence). Trimming removed 8 bases at V and 1 base at J, with 8 bases between. The CDR3 extends over 12 amino acids. The receptor was derived from a person aged 40 to 85 with oral cavity squamous cell carcinoma. The material sequenced was PBMCs, taken before nivolumab (anti-PD-1) treatment. This rearrangement joins TRBV15 to TRBJ1-2, with unresolved D. In nucleotides, the CDR3 is TGTGCCACCCGAGGTGATAACTATGGCTACACCTTC. As protein: CATRGDNYGYTF.